The 25 T cell receptor beta chains below all came from one sample that was sequenced in a study of OX40 agonist ivuxolimab in advanced cancers. Assay used: immunoSEQ multiplex PCR; TCRdb lists only in-frame clones, some missing. The sample has approximately 74,000 clones, around nine tenths seen once; the top ten hold 0.45% to 0.55%. The sample in question was CD4+ or CD8+ T cells sorted from blood, obtained in a trial of the OX40 agonist ivuxolimab. The receptors here all came from an adult with an advanced solid tumor such as melanoma, head and neck, liver or kidney cancer.

The rearrangement uses TRBV11-2 and TRBJ2-1; D gene ambiguous. Between the trimmed V and J ends, which lost 3 bases and 0 bases, there was a span of 3 bases. The CDR3 runs to 13 residues. Per germline, CDR1 SGHAT and CDR2 FQNNGV. The CDR3 DNA follows: TGTGCCAGCAGCTTGAGCTCCTACAATGAGCAGTTCTTC. It translates to CASSLSSYNEQFF.

V gene TRBV19 combines with J gene TRBJ2-1; 13 positions agree with TRBD2. V lost 6 bases to trimming and J lost 3 bases; unmatched junction nucleotides: 2. The germline V gene encodes CDR1 LNHDA and CDR2 SQIVND (reference sequence). CDR3 size: 15 residues. The CDR3 reads CASSRTSGSYNEQFF. For the CDR3, the DNA is TGTGCCAGTAGCCGGACTAGCGGGAGCTACAATGAGCAGTTCTTC.

V gene TRBV6-5 combines with J gene TRBJ2-2; D possibly corresponds to TRBD1 (5 bases). This CDR3 region has 15 residues. From germline, CDR1 is MNHEY and CDR2 SVGAGI. The V end lost 4 bases, the J end lost 7 bases, and 16 bases lay between the germline ends. CDR3 sequence (DNA): TGTGCCAGCAGTTTGGGGCAGGGTAACGGCGGGGAGCTGTTTTTT. Its protein is CASSLGQGNGGELFF.

The rearrangement joins TRBV6-5 to TRBJ2-7; D is unresolved. CDR1 and CDR2 from the germline V gene are MNHEY and SVGAGI. The CDR3 runs 13 residues. The V gene lost 0 bases and the J gene lost 4 bases, with 7 bases spanning the gap. The CDR3 DNA reads TGTGCCAGCAGTTACTCGCGGCGTTACGAGCAGTACTTC. Its translation: CASSYSRRYEQYF.

The V gene is TRBV5-1, the J gene TRBJ2-2; D perhaps matches TRBD1 (6 bases). V was clipped by 2 bases and J by 0 bases, with 11 bases between them. Germline V gene data show CDR1 as SGHRS and CDR2 as YFSETQ. The CDR3 loop spans 16 amino acids. CDR3 in DNA: TGCGCCAGCAGCTTTACCAGGGGCGCGAACACCGGGGAGCTGTTTTTT. It encodes CASSFTRGANTGELFF.

The chain carries TRBV10-3 and TRBJ2-1; 8 bases align to TRBD1. The V gene end was trimmed by 10 bases and the J gene end by 5 bases; junction bases not matched to a gene: 10. This CDR3 comprises 14 residues. The germline gives CDR1 ENHRY, CDR2 SYGVKD. The CDR3 coding sequence is TGTGCCAGAGCAGCGGAACAGGGGGACAATGAGCAGTTCTTC. Translating gives CARAAEQGDNEQFF.

The V gene is TRBV9, the J gene TRBJ2-1, with D tentatively TRBD1 (6 bases). The length of the CDR3 is 15 residues. Germline V lookup: CDR1 SGDLS, CDR2 YYNGEE. Trimming took off 2 bases at V and 7 bases at J, with 16 bases between the two ends. The CDR3 DNA sequence: TGTGCCAGCAGCGTTGGGGCAGGGGAAGTGAATGAGCAGTTCTTC. This translates into CASSVGAGEVNEQFF.

This chain connects TRBV9 to TRBJ1-4; perhaps TRBD1 as D (6 bases). Germline CDR1 is SGDLS and CDR2 is YYNGEE. Trimming took off 4 bases at V and 8 bases at J, with 18 bases between the two ends. The CDR3 consists of 15 residues. CDR3: CASSPGGGQGEKLFF. The CDR3 nucleotides are TGTGCCAGCAGCCCCGGGGGGGGGCAAGGCGAAAAACTGTTTTTT.

This chain links TRBV5-1 with TRBJ2-2; 8 bases align to TRBD2. The CDR3 sequence is 15 residues long. The V segment lost 4 bases and the J segment 7 bases; nucleotides outside the gene matches: 9. Germline V lookup: CDR1 SGHRS, CDR2 YFSETQ. The CDR3 DNA sequence: TGCGCCAGCAGCCCAAGCGGGAGAAATGGCGGGGAGCTGTTTTTT. Residues: CASSPSGRNGGELFF.

This chain connects TRBV7-3 to TRBJ2-7, with no clear D. V lost 5 bases to trimming and J lost 6 bases, with 8 bases between them. The CDR3 has 11 residues. Per germline, CDR1 SGHTA and CDR2 FQGTGA. CDR3 residues: CASSPATEQYF. The CDR3 region has the DNA TGTGCCAGCAGCCCAGCCACCGAGCAGTACTTC. Variable domain in full (rest from reference TRBV7-3 and TRBJ2-7): GAGVSQTPSNKVTEKGKYVELRCDPISGHTALYWYRQSLGQGPEFLIYFQGTGAADDSGLPNDRFFAVRPEGSVSTLKIQRTERGDSAVYLCASSPATEQYFGPGTRLTVT.

V gene TRBV5-1 combines with J gene TRBJ2-6, with D perhaps matching TRBD2 (6 bases). Per the germline V gene, CDR1 is SGHRS and CDR2 is YFSETQ. The V end lost 6 bases, the J end lost 4 bases, and 23 bases lay between the germline ends. This CDR3 has 18 residues. The CDR3 DNA follows: TGCGCCAGCACTAAGGGGAGGAAAGATGTCCTCGGGGCCAACGTCCTGACTTTC. Protein product: CASTKGRKDVLGANVLTF.

This chain joins TRBV11-1 and TRBJ2-2, with 7 bases identical to TRBD1. Germline CDR1 and CDR2: SGHAT and FQDESV (reference sequence). CDR3 size: 14 residues. Trimming at V came to 3 bases and at J to 7 bases, leaving 5 bases not matched to a gene. CDR3 amino acids: CASSLVTGRGELFF. The CDR3 coding sequence is TGTGCCAGCAGCTTGGTGACAGGGCGCGGGGAGCTGTTTTTT.

The chain has TRBV6-5 and TRBJ2-7; 10 bases map to TRBD2. The length of the CDR3 is 15 residues. Trimming at V came to 6 bases and at J to 4 bases, leaving 9 bases not matched to a gene. Germline V CDR1 and CDR2: MNHEY, SVGAGI. The CDR3 reads CASRGLAGDRYEQYF. As DNA, the CDR3 is TGTGCCAGCAGGGGCCTAGCGGGAGATCGATACGAGCAGTACTTC.

The chain employs TRBV14 and TRBJ2-3; TRBD2 matches at 8 bases. Germline-derived CDR1 and CDR2 are SGHDN and FVKESK. CDR3 length: 18 residues. Trimming took 1 base from V and 3 from J; bases not matched to a gene: 12. CDR3 sequence: CASSQVFGAGGLTDTQYF. CDR3 sequence (DNA): TGTGCCAGCAGCCAAGTTTTTGGGGCGGGAGGCCTGACAGATACGCAGTATTTT. Full variable domain (remainder filled in from reference TRBV14 and TRBJ2-3): EAGVTQFPSHSVIEKGQTVTLRCDPISGHDNLYWYRRVMGKEIKFLLHFVKESKQDESGMPNNRFLAERTGGTYSTLKVQPAELEDSGVYFCASSQVFGAGGLTDTQYFGPGTRLTVL.

This chain uses TRBV19 with TRBJ2-7; D is ambiguous. The CDR3 totals 13 residues. CDR1 and CDR2 (germline): LNHDA, SQIVND (reference sequence). V was cut by 6 bases and J by 0 bases, with 9 bases left in between. This CDR3 is CASRSSGSYEQYF. The CDR3 region has the DNA TGTGCCAGTAGAAGCTCGGGCTCCTACGAGCAGTACTTC.

The V call is TRBV11-2, the J call TRBJ2-7, with 7 bases identical to TRBD1. The germline gives CDR1 SGHAT, CDR2 FQNNGV. This CDR3 has 13 amino acids. V trimming: 5 bases; J trimming: 6 bases; junction bases outside the gene matches: 7. DNA of the CDR3: TGTGCCAGCAGCAGGGGACAGAGGCTCGAGCAGTACTTC. This translates into CASSRGQRLEQYF.

The rearrangement uses TRBV15 and TRBJ2-5, with 12 bases that match TRBD2. The CDR3 is 15 residues long. The germline CDR1 and CDR2 sequences are LNHNV and YYDKDF (reference sequence). V lost 4 bases and J lost 5; bases outside the gene matches: 5. The CDR3 DNA is TGTGCCACCAGCACCGCTAGCGGGAGGGCGGAGACCCAGTACTTC. It is translated as CATSTASGRAETQYF.

The chain uses TRBV18 and TRBJ2-1; TRBD1 is a possible D gene (6 bases). Germline values: CDR1 KGHSH, CDR2 LQKENI. The CDR3 is 14 amino acids. Trimming stripped 4 bases from V and 7 bases from J, with 14 bases between. The DNA for the CDR3 is TGTGCCAGCTCACAACCCGGGACATCGAATGAGCAGTTCTTC. This gives the protein CASSQPGTSNEQFF.

A remark on this clone: The junction shows a germline mismatch at one end, possibly a read error. This chain joins TRBV18 and TRBJ2-6, with a weak D call TRBD2 (6 bases). CDR1 KGHSH and CDR2 LQKENI come from the germline V gene. The CDR3 has 15 residues. The DNA of the CDR3 is TGTGCCAGCTCCCCACGGGGGTCAGGGGCCAACGTCCTGACTTTC. It specifies CASSPRGSGANVLTF. Combining the CDR3 with reference TRBV18 and TRBJ2-6 gives the whole variable domain NAGVMQNPRHLVRRRGQEARLRCSPMKGHSHVYWYRQLPEEGLKFMVYLQKENIIDESGMPKERFSAEFPKEGPSILRIQQVVRGDSAAYFCASSPRGSGANVLTFGAGSRLTVL.

V is TRBV30 and J is TRBJ1-3, with D hard to call. The CDR3 is 11 amino acids. Trimming stripped 4 bases from V and 8 bases from J, with 9 bases between. CDR1 and CDR2 from the germline V gene are GTSNPN and SVGIG (reference sequence). CDR3 residues: CAWKVGDTIYF. For the CDR3, the DNA is TGTGCCTGGAAGGTCGGGGACACCATATATTTT.

The J gene is TRBJ2-5, the V gene TRBV11-2; possible D gene TRBD2, 6 bases. The CDR3 runs to 14 residues. Trimming cost V 1 base and J 1 base, with 7 bases left between them. Germline V CDR1 and CDR2: SGHAT, FQNNGV. The CDR3 loop reads CASSLVGGQETQYF. CDR3 sequence (DNA): TGTGCCAGCAGCTTAGTGGGGGGCCAAGAGACCCAGTACTTC.

V gene TRBV6-6 combines with J gene TRBJ2-2, with D unresolved. This CDR3 comprises 14 residues. Germline assignment: CDR1 MNHNY and CDR2 SVGAGI (reference sequence). Trimming left V 0 bases short and J 6 bases short, with 8 bases between. The CDR3 coding sequence is TGTGCCAGCAGTTACTCGTCGGGTGCCGGGGAGCTGTTTTTT. It specifies CASSYSSGAGELFF.

CDR3 bases: TGTGCCAGCAACAAAAGGGGGTTTGAAGCTTTCTTT. It yields the protein CASNKRGFEAFF. The V call is TRBV28, the J call TRBJ1-1; D may be TRBD1 (6 bases). V lost 7 bases to trimming and J lost 7 bases, with 13 bases between them. This CDR3 comprises 12 residues. Looked up from germline, CDR1 is MDHEN and CDR2 is SYDVKM.

The table lists this clone with a count of one. The chain joins TRBV11-1 to TRBJ1-3; no definite D call. V lost 5 bases, J lost 4 bases, and 15 bases lay in between. CDR1 is SGHAT, CDR2 FQDESV, per germline (reference sequence). The CDR3 loop spans 15 amino acids. The CDR3 DNA is TGTGCCAGCAGCCCGTCGGGGATACGGGGAAACACCATATATTTT. Translated: CASSPSGIRGNTIYF.

This clone was detected only once. The same CDR3 is also encoded by other DNA sequences in this sample. CDR3 amino acids: CASSYSLEGYEQYF. The CDR3 bases are TGTGCCAGCAGTTACTCCCTTGAGGGGTACGAGCAGTACTTC. This rearrangement joins TRBV6-6 to TRBJ2-7; the D call may be TRBD1 or TRBD2 (5 bases each). V was shortened by 0 bases and J by 4 bases, with 10 bases between the two germline ends. From germline, CDR1 is MNHNY and CDR2 SVGAGI (reference sequence). The CDR3 is made up of 14 amino acids.